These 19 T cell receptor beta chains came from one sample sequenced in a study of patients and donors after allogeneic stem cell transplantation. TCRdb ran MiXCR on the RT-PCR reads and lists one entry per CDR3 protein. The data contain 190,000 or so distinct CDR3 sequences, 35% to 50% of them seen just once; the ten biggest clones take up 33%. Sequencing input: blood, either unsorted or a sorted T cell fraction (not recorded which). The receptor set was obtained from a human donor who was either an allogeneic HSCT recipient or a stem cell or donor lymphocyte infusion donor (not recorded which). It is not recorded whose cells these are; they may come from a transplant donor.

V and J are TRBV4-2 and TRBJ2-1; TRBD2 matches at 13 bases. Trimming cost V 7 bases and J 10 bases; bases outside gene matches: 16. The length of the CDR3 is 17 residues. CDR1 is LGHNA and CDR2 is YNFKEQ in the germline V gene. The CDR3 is CASTRDPGLAGAGEQFF. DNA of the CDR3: TGTGCCAGCACCCGGGACCCCGGACTAGCGGGAGCTGGCGAGCAGTTCTTC.

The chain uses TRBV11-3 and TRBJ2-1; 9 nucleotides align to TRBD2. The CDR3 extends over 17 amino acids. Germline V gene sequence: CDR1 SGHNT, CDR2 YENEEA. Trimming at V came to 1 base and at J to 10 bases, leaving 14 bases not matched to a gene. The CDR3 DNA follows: TGTGCCAGCAGCTTAGGATTAGGACTAGCGTCTCGGGGGGAGCAGTTCTTC. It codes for CASSLGLGLASRGEQFF.

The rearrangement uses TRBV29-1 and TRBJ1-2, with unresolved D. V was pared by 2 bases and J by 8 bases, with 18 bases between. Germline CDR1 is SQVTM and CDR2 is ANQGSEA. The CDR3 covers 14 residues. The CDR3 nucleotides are TGCAGCGTTGAACCGGGCCCGGCTATGCGGGGCTACACCTTC. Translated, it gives CSVEPGPAMRGYTF.

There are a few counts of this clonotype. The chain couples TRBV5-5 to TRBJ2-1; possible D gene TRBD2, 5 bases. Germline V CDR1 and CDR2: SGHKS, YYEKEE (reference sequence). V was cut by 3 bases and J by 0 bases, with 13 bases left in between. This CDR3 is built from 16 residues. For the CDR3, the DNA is TGTGCCAGCAGCTGGACTGAACCCCTCTCCTACAATGAGCAGTTCTTC. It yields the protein CASSWTEPLSYNEQFF.

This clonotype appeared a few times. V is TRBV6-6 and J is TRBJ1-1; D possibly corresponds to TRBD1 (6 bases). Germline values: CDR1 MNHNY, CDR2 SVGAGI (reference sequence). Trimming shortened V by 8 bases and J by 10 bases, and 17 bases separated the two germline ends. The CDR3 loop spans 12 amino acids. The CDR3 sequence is CASAGSSQGAFF. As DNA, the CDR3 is TGTGCCAGCGCTGGCTCTTCACAGGGAGCTTTCTTT.

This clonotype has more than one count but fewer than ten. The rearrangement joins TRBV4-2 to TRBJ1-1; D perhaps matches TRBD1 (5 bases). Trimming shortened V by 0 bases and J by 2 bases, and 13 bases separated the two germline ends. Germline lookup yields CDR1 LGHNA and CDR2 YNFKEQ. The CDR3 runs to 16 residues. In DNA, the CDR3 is TGTGCCAGCAGCCAAGAAGCACAGGATCTCAACACTGAAGCTTTCTTT. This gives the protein CASSQEAQDLNTEAFF.

The CDR3 loop reads CATSGRDNQPQHF. The CDR3 DNA reads TGTGCCACCTCCGGACGGGACAATCAGCCCCAGCATTTT. This sequence joins TRBV15 and TRBJ1-5, with no clear D. The CDR3 is made up of 13 amino acids. Trimming cost V 8 bases and J 3 bases, with 11 bases left between them. Germline V gene lookup returns CDR1 LNHNV and CDR2 YYDKDF (reference sequence).

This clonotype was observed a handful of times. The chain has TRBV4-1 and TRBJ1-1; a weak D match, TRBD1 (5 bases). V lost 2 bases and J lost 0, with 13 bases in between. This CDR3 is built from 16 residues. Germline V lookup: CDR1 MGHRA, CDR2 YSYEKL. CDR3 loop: CASSQPRRGLNTEAFF. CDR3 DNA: TGCGCCAGCAGCCAACCAAGGAGGGGTTTGAACACTGAAGCTTTCTTT.

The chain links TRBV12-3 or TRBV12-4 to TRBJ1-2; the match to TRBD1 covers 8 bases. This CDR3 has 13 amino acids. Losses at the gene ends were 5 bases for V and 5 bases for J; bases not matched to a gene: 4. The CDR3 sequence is CASSRTGPYGYTF. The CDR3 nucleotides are TGTGCCAGCAGTCGGACAGGGCCGTATGGCTACACCTTC.

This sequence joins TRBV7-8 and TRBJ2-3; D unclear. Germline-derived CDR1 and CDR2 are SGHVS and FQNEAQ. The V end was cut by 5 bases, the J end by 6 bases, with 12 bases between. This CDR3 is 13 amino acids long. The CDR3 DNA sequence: TGTGCCAGCAGCCCTCTGCACGGGGATACGCAGTATTTT. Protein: CASSPLHGDTQYF. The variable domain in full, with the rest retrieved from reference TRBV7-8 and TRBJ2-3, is GAGVSQSPRYKVAKRGQDVALRCDPISGHVSLFWYQQALGQGPEFLTYFQNEAQLDKSGLPSDRFFAERPEGSVSTLKIQRTQQEDSAVYLCASSPLHGDTQYFGPGTRLTVL.

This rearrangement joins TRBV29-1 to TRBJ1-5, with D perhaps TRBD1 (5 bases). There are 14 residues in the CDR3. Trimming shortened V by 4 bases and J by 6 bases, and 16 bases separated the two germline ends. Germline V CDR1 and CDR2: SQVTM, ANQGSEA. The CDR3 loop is CSVAAGSNSQPQHF. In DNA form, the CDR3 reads TGCAGCGTTGCGGCAGGGAGTAACAGTCAGCCCCAGCATTTT.

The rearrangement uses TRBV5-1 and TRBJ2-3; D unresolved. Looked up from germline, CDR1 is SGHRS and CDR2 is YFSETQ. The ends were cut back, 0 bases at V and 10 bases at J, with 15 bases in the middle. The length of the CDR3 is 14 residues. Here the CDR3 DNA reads TGCGCCAGCAGCTTGGATATTCCCCCGGACCCGCAGTATTTT. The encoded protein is CASSLDIPPDPQYF.

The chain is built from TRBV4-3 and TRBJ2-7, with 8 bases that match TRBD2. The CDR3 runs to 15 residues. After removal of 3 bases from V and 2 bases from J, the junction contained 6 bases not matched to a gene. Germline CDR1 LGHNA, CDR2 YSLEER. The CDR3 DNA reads TGCGCCAGCAGCCAGGAACTAGCGGCAACCTACGAGCAGTACTTC. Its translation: CASSQELAATYEQYF.

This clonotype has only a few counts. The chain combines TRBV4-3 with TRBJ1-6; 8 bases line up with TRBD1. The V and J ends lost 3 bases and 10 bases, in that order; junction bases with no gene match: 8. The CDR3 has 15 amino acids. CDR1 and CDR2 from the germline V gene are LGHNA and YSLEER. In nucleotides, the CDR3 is TGCGCCAGCAGCCAGGAAAGGACAGGGACCTCACCCCTCCACTTT. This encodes CASSQERTGTSPLHF.

The CDR3, as DNA: TGTGCCAGCAGTTACTTCGGTCTAGGGTCTAGCTATGGCTACACCTTC. Translated: CASSYFGLGSSYGYTF. The gene calls are TRBV6-5 and TRBJ1-2; D unclear. The CDR3 is 16 amino acids. V gave up 1 base and J gave up 4 bases, with 16 bases separating them. The germline gives CDR1 MNHEY, CDR2 SVGAGI.

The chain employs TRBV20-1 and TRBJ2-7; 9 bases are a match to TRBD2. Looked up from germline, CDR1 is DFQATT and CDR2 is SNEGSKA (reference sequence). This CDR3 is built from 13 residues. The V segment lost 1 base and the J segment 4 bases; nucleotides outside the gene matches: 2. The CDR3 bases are TGCAGTGCTAGAGGACTAGCGGATTACGAGCAGTACTTC. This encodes CSARGLADYEQYF.

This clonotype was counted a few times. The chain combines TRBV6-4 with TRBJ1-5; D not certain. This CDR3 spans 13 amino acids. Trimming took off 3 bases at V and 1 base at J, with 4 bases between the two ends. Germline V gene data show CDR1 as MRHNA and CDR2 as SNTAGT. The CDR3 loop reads CASSEASNQPQHF. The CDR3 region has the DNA TGTGCCAGCAGTGAAGCCAGCAATCAGCCCCAGCATTTT.

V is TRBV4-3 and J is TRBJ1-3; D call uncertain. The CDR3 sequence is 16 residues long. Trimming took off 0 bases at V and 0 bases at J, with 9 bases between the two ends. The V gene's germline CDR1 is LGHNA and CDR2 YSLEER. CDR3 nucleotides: TGCGCCAGCAGCCAAGACGGCATAACCTCTGGAAACACCATATATTTT. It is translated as CASSQDGITSGNTIYF.

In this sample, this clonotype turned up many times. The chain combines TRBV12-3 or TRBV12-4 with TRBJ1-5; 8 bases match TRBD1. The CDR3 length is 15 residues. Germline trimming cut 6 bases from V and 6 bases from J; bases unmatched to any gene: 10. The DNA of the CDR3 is TGTGCCAGCAGCTCCTGGACAGGGAGGATTCAGCCCCAGCATTTT. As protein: CASSSWTGRIQPQHF.